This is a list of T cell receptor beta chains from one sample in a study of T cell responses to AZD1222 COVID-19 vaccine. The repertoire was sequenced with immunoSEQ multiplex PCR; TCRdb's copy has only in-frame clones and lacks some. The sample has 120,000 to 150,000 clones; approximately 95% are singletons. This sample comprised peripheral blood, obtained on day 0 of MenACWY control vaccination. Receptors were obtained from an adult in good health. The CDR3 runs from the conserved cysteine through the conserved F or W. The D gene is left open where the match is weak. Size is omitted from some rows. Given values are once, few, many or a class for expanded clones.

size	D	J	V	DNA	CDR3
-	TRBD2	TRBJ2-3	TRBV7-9	TGTGCCAGCAGCTTCGGACTAGCGGGAGGCCGGACAGATACGCAGTATTTT	CASSFGLAGGRTDTQYF
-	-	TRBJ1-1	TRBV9	TGTGCCAGCAGCGTAGGAGGCGGATACGCTGAAGCTTTCTTT	CASSVGGGYAEAFF
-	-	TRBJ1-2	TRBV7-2	TGTGCCAGCAGCAAGCCAAATTCGGATGGCTACACCTTC	CASSKPNSDGYTF
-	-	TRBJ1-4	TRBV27	TGTGCCACCACCCAGGGTACCGGGGAAAAACTGTTTTTT	CATTQGTGEKLFF
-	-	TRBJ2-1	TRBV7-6	TGTGCCAGCAGCGCTCGACTAGACCTGGGGTTAGGTGAGCAGTTCTTC	CASSARLDLGLGEQFF
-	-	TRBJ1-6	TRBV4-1	TGCGCCAGCAGCCACCCCAACGGGGGGAGCTCCTATAATTCACCCCTCCACTTT	CASSHPNGGSSYNSPLHF
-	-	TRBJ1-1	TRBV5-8	TGTGCCAGTAAACTTCCGAACACTGAAGCTTTCTTT	CASKLPNTEAFF
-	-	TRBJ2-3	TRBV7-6	TGTGCCAGCAGCCCGTTGATTGGGGGAGATACGCAGTATTTT	CASSPLIGGDTQYF
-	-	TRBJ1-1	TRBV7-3	TGTGCCAGCAGCTTCTCGACAGGGAACACTGAAGCTTTCTTT	CASSFSTGNTEAFF
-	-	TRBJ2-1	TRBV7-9	TGTGCCAGCAGAGAGAATATTAGGGGGGGCTCCTACAATGAGCAGTTCTTC	CASRENIRGGSYNEQFF
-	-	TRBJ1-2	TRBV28	TGTGCCAGCAGTTTGGGGTCCTATGGCTACACCTTC	CASSLGSYGYTF
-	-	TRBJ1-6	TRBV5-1	TGCGCCAGCTCCTCTTCAGGGTCGAACGGTAATTCACCCCTCCACTTT	CASSSSGSNGNSPLHF
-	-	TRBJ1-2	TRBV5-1	TGCGCCAGCAGATACCACAGGGAAGCTAACTATGGCTACACCTTC	CASRYHREANYGYTF
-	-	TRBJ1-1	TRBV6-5	TGTGCCAGCAGTCCGCGGGTGCACGGCACTGAAGCTTTCTTT	CASSPRVHGTEAFF
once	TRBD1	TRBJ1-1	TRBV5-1	TGCGCCAGCAGCTTGATGGGACAGGCACAGAACACTGAAGCTTTCTTT	CASSLMGQAQNTEAFF
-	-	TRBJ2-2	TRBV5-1	TGCGCCAGCAGCTTGGTGTCCCTAGCTAGGGAGCTGTTTTTT	CASSLVSLARELFF
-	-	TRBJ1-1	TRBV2	TGTGCAGCCCGGGAAGGAAACACTGAAGCTTTCTTT	CAAREGNTEAFF
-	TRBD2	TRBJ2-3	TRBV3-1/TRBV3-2	TGTGCCAGCAGGGAGCGGGGGGCCAGCACAGATACGCAGTATTTT	CASRERGASTDTQYF
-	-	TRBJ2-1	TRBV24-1	TGTGCCACCAGTGACCCCGGGCCCAACAATGAGCAGTTCTTC	CATSDPGPNNEQFF
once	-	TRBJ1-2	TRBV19	TGTGCCAGTCAACCGGACACTAACTATGGCTACACCTTC	CASQPDTNYGYTF
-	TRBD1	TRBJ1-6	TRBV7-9	TGTGCCAGCAGCGAGACAGGGTCCAAATCACCCCTCCACTTT	CASSETGSKSPLHF
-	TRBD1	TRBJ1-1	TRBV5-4	TGTGCCAGCAGCGCGAAGACAGGGAGGAACACTGAAGCTTTCTTT	CASSAKTGRNTEAFF
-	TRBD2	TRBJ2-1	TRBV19	TGTGCCACGGGGGGGAGCTCCTACAATGAGCAGTTCTTC	CATGGSSYNEQFF
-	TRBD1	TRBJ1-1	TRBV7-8	TGTGCCAGCAGCCCACGACAGGGGCTTTACACTGAAGCTTTCTTT	CASSPRQGLYTEAFF
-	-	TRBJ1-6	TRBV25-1	TGTGCCAGCAGTGGACGGAGAGACAATTCACCCCTCCACTTT	CASSGRRDNSPLHF
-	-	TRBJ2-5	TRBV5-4	TGTGCCAGCAGCCCGGAGGAGGGGGAAGAGACCCAGTACTTC	CASSPEEGEETQYF
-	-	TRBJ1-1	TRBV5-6	TGTGCCAGCAGCTTGATACGGGTAGAGGCTGAAGCTTTCTTT	CASSLIRVEAEAFF
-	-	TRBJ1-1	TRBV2	TGTGCCAGCAGTCTTACACGGAACACTGAAGCTTTCTTT	CASSLTRNTEAFF
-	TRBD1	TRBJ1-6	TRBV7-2	TGTGCCAGCAGGAACCCGGGACAGGGGCGTTCACCCCTCCACTTT	CASRNPGQGRSPLHF
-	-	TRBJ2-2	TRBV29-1	TGCAGCGCCGCTCGAACCCAGGGGTCCGGGGAGCTGTTTTTT	CSAARTQGSGELFF
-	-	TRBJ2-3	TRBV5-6	TGTGCCAGCAGCGAATTCCGGGGGGCAAGCACAGATACGCAGTATTTT	CASSEFRGASTDTQYF
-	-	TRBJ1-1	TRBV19	TGTGCCAGTAGAAATTTTAGAACAGGGAGGAACACTGAAGCTTTCTTT	CASRNFRTGRNTEAFF
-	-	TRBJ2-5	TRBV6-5	TGTGCCAGCAGTTACGGTGAGAAAGAGACCCAGTACTTC	CASSYGEKETQYF
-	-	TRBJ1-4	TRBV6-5	TGTGCCAGCAGTACCTCCTACGGTGAAAAACTGTTTTTT	CASSTSYGEKLFF
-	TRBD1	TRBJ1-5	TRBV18	TGTGCCAGCTCACTGACAGGGTATCTGGGCCAGCCCCAGCATTTT	CASSLTGYLGQPQHF
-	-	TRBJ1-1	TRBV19	TGTGCCAGTAGTATTCAGGGCACTGAAGCTTTCTTT	CASSIQGTEAFF
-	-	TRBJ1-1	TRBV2	TGTGCCAGCAGTGAAGCTGGGGGAACGTCCTGGTCAGCGGTGGGAGCTTTCTTT	CASSEAGGTSWSAVGAFF
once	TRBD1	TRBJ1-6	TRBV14	TGTGCCAGCAGCCCCTACCGGGACAGGGGTTCACCCCTCCACTTT	CASSPYRDRGSPLHF
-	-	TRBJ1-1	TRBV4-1	TGCGCCAGCAGCCGCATTGGGGACACTGAAGCTTTCTTT	CASSRIGDTEAFF
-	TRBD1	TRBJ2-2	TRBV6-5	TGTGCCAGCAGTCGACAGGGCTTAGACACCGGGGAGCTGTTTTTT	CASSRQGLDTGELFF
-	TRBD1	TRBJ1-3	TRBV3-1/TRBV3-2	TGTGCCAGCAGCTTACAACCCAGGGGGACCCCTGGAAACACCATATATTTT	CASSLQPRGTPGNTIYF
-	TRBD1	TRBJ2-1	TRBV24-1	TGTGCCACCAGTGATTCTGACAGGGGGCACAACAATGAGCAGTTCTTC	CATSDSDRGHNNEQFF
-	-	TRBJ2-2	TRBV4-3	TGCGCCAGCAGCCCCTCCGGACAGTGGAACACCGGGGAGCTGTTTTTT	CASSPSGQWNTGELFF
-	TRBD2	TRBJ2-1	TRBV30	TGTGCCTGGAGTGTACGTACTAGCGGGAACTACAATGAGCAGTTCTTC	CAWSVRTSGNYNEQFF
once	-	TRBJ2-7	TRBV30	TGTGCCTGGAGTCGGGACACCAGTATCTCCTACGAGCAGTACTTC	CAWSRDTSISYEQYF
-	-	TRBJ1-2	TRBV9	TGTGCCAGCAGCGGCAGGGGTTTTGACTATGGCTACACCTTC	CASSGRGFDYGYTF
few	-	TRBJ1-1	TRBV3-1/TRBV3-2	TGTGCCAGCAGCTCTAAAAGGACGGACCTAGAAGCTTTCTTT	CASSSKRTDLEAFF
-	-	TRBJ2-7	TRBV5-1	TGCGCCAGCAGCCAATCCTTACCCGGGACACGGGCCTCCTACGAGCAGTACTTC	CASSQSLPGTRASYEQYF
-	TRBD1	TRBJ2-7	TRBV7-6	TGTGCCAGCAGCCAAAAGGGACAGACCTACGAGCAGTACTTC	CASSQKGQTYEQYF
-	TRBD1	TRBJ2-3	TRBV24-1	TGTGCCACCAGTGATCCCCGGACAGGGAGCACAGATACGCAGTATTTT	CATSDPRTGSTDTQYF
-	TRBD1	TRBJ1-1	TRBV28	TGTGCCAGCAGTTTCAGGGGGCGAAACACTGAAGCTTTCTTT	CASSFRGRNTEAFF
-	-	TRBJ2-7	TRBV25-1	TGTGCCAGCAGTGCCAGAGGAGCACGCTCCTACGAGCAGTACTTC	CASSARGARSYEQYF